This T cell receptor (beta chain) derives from a study of radiotherapy plus CTLA-4 blockade in lung cancer. Worth noting for this clone: The junction shows a germline mismatch at one end, possibly a read error.

CDR1 and CDR2 (germline): SNHLY, FYNNEI. This CDR3 is 11 amino acids long. The protocol was immunoSEQ multiplex PCR, while the TCRdb copy is restricted to in-frame clones and leaves out a portion. The sample records 95,000 to 150,000 clones, 80% to 90% being singletons. V and J are TRBV2 and TRBJ2-3; no definite D call. The sample in question was peripheral blood, obtained from a patient treated with radiotherapy plus ipilimumab. This TCR was sampled from a human donor with non-small cell lung cancer that progressed on radiotherapy plus ipilimumab. CDR3 DNA sequence: TGTGCCACCAGTGTGGCAGATACGCAGTATTTT. Translating it yields CATSVADTQYF.